A single sample is the source of the 30 T cell receptor beta chains below, sequenced in a study of breast tumors, draining lymph nodes, adjacent tissues. The lymph nodes were axillary draining lymph nodes from breast cancer patients. TCRdb processed the multiplex PCR reads anew with MiXCR; each CDR3 protein has one entry. The sample records about 230,000 distinct CDR3 sequences, roughly 32% being singletons. What was sequenced was axillary lymph node tissue. Source of these receptors: a female donor with breast cancer. Some clones in this sample may be carry-over from other donors' samples.

This clonotype has a single count. The rearrangement joins TRBV4-1 to TRBJ2-2, with TRBD2 matching over 10 bases. V lost 3 bases to trimming and J lost 3 bases; unmatched junction nucleotides: 7. This CDR3 is 17 amino acids long. Germline CDR1 is MGHRA and CDR2 is YSYEKL. The CDR3 coding sequence is TGCGCCAGCAGCCACGCCCAAGGACTAGCGGACACCGGGGAGCTGTTTTTT. Encoded protein: CASSHAQGLADTGELFF.

This clonotype has only one observation. Since no conserved phenylalanine or tryptophan closes the CDR3, a read error is the likely cause. The chain employs TRBV7-6 and TRBJ2-7, with D possibly being TRBD2 (5 bases). V was clipped by 6 bases and J by 3 bases, with 15 bases between them. The CDR3 contains 14 residues. The germline V gene encodes CDR1 SGHVS and CDR2 FNYEAQ. CDR3 region: CASRPAQGSYEQYL. The CDR3 bases are TGTGCCAGCAGACCGGCGCAAGGGAGCTACGAGCAGTACCTC.

On this clonotype: The germline gene is not matched at one end of the junction; a read error may be the cause. This sequence joins TRBV24-1 and TRBJ2-5; TRBD1 might be the D (6 bases). There are 15 residues in the CDR3. Germline assignment: CDR1 KGHDR and CDR2 SFDVKD. CDR3 region: CATSEPGRGLETQSF. The CDR3 DNA follows: TGTGCCACCAGTGAGCCCGGCAGGGGTTTGGAGACCCAGTCCTTC.

The rearrangement uses TRBV10-3 and TRBJ1-2, with TRBD1 matching over 9 bases. The CDR3 consists of 16 residues. In germline, CDR1 is ENHRY, CDR2 SYGVKD. V shed 7 bases, J shed 8 bases, and the junction held 17 bases outside the gene matches. This CDR3 reads CAITLLWGQGQGGYTF. The CDR3 DNA follows: TGTGCCATCACCCTCCTGTGGGGACAGGGACAAGGAGGCTACACCTTC.

CDR3 protein: CASSRAGNQPQHF. In DNA form, the CDR3 reads TGTGCCAGCAGCAGGGCTGGAAATCAGCCCCAGCATTTT. V gene TRBV28 combines with J gene TRBJ1-5; weak D call: TRBD1 (5 bases). The CDR3 runs to 13 residues. Trimming shortened V by 6 bases and J by 4 bases, and 10 bases separated the two germline ends. CDR1 is MDHEN and CDR2 is SYDVKM in the germline V gene.

The chain is built from TRBV6-1 and TRBJ1-5; tentative D call: TRBD1 (6 bases). Trimming pared 5 bases from V and 0 bases from J, leaving 11 bases between. The CDR3 is 15 amino acids. Per germline, CDR1 MNHNS and CDR2 SASEGT. CDR3 residues: CASSHDRSSNQPQHF. For the CDR3, the DNA is TGTGCCAGCAGTCACGACAGGTCTAGCAATCAGCCCCAGCATTTT.

The chain is built from TRBV7-9 and TRBJ2-3, with 8 positions matching TRBD1. From germline, CDR1 is SEHNR and CDR2 FQNEAQ (reference sequence). The CDR3 is 17 amino acids. The J segment lost 1 base and the V segment lost 4 bases, leaving 10 bases of the junction unmatched. The CDR3 nucleotides read TGTGCCAGCAGCTCAAGGACAGGGATTAGGGGCACAGATACGCAGTATTTT. This sequence encodes CASSSRTGIRGTDTQYF.

This clonotype was seen repeatedly, ten times or more. The gene calls are TRBV7-8 and TRBJ1-3, with no clear D. The CDR3 runs 19 residues. Trimming pared 1 base from V and 1 base from J, leaving 20 bases between. From germline, CDR1 is SGHVS and CDR2 FQNEAQ. The CDR3, as DNA: TGTGCCAGCAGCTTAGATTCTCCGGACTTCCCCTGGTCTGGAAACACCATATATTTT. Protein sequence: CASSLDSPDFPWSGNTIYF.

This clonotype was observed a handful of times. A much larger clone differs from this one at a single base, so this may be a read error. The genes are TRBV12-3 or TRBV12-4 and TRBJ1-2; a weak D match, TRBD1 (5 bases). V was cut by 6 bases and J by 8 bases, with 16 bases left in between. The CDR3 is made up of 13 amino acids. CDR3 region: CASSCTGRGGYTF. CDR3 nucleotides: TGTGCCAGCAGCTGCACAGGTCGGGGAGGCTACACCTTC.

This clonotype was counted at least ten times. This chain links TRBV19 with TRBJ2-1, with no clear D. CDR1 LNHDA and CDR2 SQIVND come from the germline V gene (reference sequence). This CDR3 has 13 residues. The V end was cut by 3 bases, the J end by 10 bases, with 13 bases between. The CDR3: CASSIFELREQFF. The CDR3 nucleotides are TGTGCCAGTAGTATCTTTGAGCTCCGGGAGCAGTTCTTC.

This clonotype was seen many times. This sequence joins TRBV6-2 or TRBV6-3 and TRBJ1-6, with D perhaps matching TRBD1 (5 bases). Germline values: CDR1 MNHEY, CDR2 SVGEGT. The CDR3 covers 17 residues. Trimming removed 6 bases from V and 2 bases from J, with 17 bases in between. The CDR3 is CASRHDLGHPYNSPLHF. The CDR3 coding sequence is TGTGCCAGCAGGCACGACCTTGGACATCCCTATAATTCACCCCTCCACTTT.

This clonotype occurred many times. The J gene is TRBJ1-5, the V gene TRBV5-8; D remains ambiguous. The CDR3 runs 15 residues. CDR1 and CDR2 (germline): SGHTS, YDEGEE. Trimming shortened V by 4 bases and J by 4 bases, and 15 bases separated the two germline ends. CDR3 in amino acids: CASSVGERGNQPQHF. The DNA for the CDR3 is TGTGCCAGCAGCGTGGGAGAGCGGGGAAATCAGCCCCAGCATTTT.

The chain carries TRBV6-2 or TRBV6-3 and TRBJ2-7; D gene uncertain. V was cut by 5 bases and J by 1 base, with 24 bases left in between. Per germline, CDR1 MNHEY and CDR2 SVGEGT. The CDR3 spans 18 residues. Here the CDR3 DNA reads TGTGCCAGCAGTCGCTCGACCTCTCGAAAAGGTAGTTCCTACGAGCAGTACTTC. It translates to CASSRSTSRKGSSYEQYF.

This clonotype was seen ten or more times. The chain has TRBV5-1 and TRBJ1-1; D gene ambiguous. From germline, CDR1 is SGHRS and CDR2 YFSETQ. V was pared by 0 bases and J by 4 bases, with 10 bases between. The CDR3 totals 14 residues. The CDR3 sequence: CASSLAGYLTEAFF. The CDR3 DNA reads as TGCGCCAGCAGCTTGGCCGGTTACCTCACTGAAGCTTTCTTT.

J is TRBJ2-2 and V is TRBV28, with 7 bases lining up with TRBD2. Per the germline V gene, CDR1 is MDHEN and CDR2 is SYDVKM. V was clipped by 7 bases and J by 0 bases; unmatched bases: 11. The CDR3 is made up of 17 amino acids. CDR3 coding DNA: TGTGCCAGCACCTCCTCGTGGGGGGGTACGAACACCGGGGAGCTGTTTTTT. It encodes CASTSSWGGTNTGELFF.

In its sample, this clonotype was seen a few times. This sequence joins TRBV6-6 and TRBJ1-1; no firm D call. Germline loops: CDR1 MNHNY, CDR2 SVGAGI (reference sequence). The V and J ends lost 6 bases and 4 bases respectively, with 9 bases between them. This CDR3 contains 12 residues. CDR3 in DNA: TGTGCCAGCAGGCCCCGAGCCACTGAAGCTTTCTTT. It codes for CASRPRATEAFF.

This clonotype has a count of ten or more. The rearrangement uses TRBV28 and TRBJ1-4; possible D gene TRBD1, 6 bases. Germline V lookup: CDR1 MDHEN, CDR2 SYDVKM. The CDR3 is made up of 15 amino acids. V lost 5 bases, J lost 14 bases, and 24 bases lay in between. In DNA form, the CDR3 reads TGTGCCAGCAGTCCGATGACACAGGGCCCCGTGAGGCTGTTTTTT. Translated: CASSPMTQGPVRLFF. Together with reference TRBV28 and TRBJ1-4, the CDR3 gives the full variable domain: DVKVTQSSRYLVKRTGEKVFLECVQDMDHENMFWYRQDPGLGLRLIYFSYDVKMKEKGDIPEGYSVSREKKERFSLILESASTNQTSMYLCASSPMTQGPVRLFFGSGTQLSVL.

This clonotype appeared many times. CDR3 sequence reads: CASSFRTGGNTIYF. The CDR3 DNA sequence: TGTGCCAGCAGTTTCCGGACAGGGGGAAACACCATATATTTT. V and J are TRBV6-5 and TRBJ1-3, with 8 positions matching TRBD1. Germline V gives CDR1 MNHEY, CDR2 SVGAGI. V was pared by 4 bases and J by 4 bases, with 3 bases of the junction left unmatched. This CDR3 is 14 amino acids long.

This clonotype was picked up many times. J is TRBJ2-3 and V is TRBV19; D is unclear. Germline CDR1 is LNHDA and CDR2 is SQIVND (reference sequence). CDR3 length equals 15 residues. Trimming stripped 6 bases from V and 2 bases from J, with 15 bases between. CDR3 sequence: CASSRWEFDTDTQYF. CDR3 in DNA: TGTGCCAGTAGCAGATGGGAATTTGACACAGATACGCAGTATTTT. The full variable domain, with the rest looked up from reference TRBV19 and TRBJ2-3, is DGGITQSPKYLFRKEGQNVTLSCEQNLNHDAMYWYRQDPGQGLRLIYYSQIVNDFQKGDIAEGYSVSREKKESFPLTVTSAQKNPTAFYLCASSRWEFDTDTQYFGPGTRLTVL.

This clonotype came up a few times. This sequence joins TRBV19 and TRBJ1-1; 10 bases match TRBD1. The ends lost 4 bases at V and 0 bases at J; junction bases unmatched: 8. CDR1 LNHDA and CDR2 SQIVND come from the germline V gene (reference sequence). The CDR3 contains 17 residues. Written as DNA, the CDR3 is TGTGCCAGTAGTACCGGGTGGACAGGGGGACTGAACACTGAAGCTTTCTTT. Translation: CASSTGWTGGLNTEAFF.

This clonotype was seen a handful of times. The chain uses TRBV9 and TRBJ2-7; 14 positions agree with TRBD2. The V segment lost 3 bases and the J segment 7 bases; nucleotides outside the gene matches: 6. The CDR3 length is 15 residues. Germline CDR1 and CDR2: SGDLS and YYNGEE. The CDR3 here is CASSDGLAGGREQYF. The CDR3, as DNA: TGTGCCAGCAGCGATGGACTAGCGGGAGGCAGGGAGCAGTACTTC.

The V gene is TRBV28, the J gene TRBJ1-5; possibly TRBD1 for D (5 bases). Trimming removed 6 bases from V and 6 bases from J, with 18 bases in between. From germline, CDR1 is MDHEN and CDR2 SYDVKM. The CDR3 spans 15 residues. This CDR3 is CASSPRGRSGQPQHF. The CDR3 DNA sequence: TGTGCCAGCAGCCCAAGGGGTAGGTCGGGTCAGCCCCAGCATTTT. Complete variable domain (other parts from reference TRBV28 and TRBJ1-5): DVKVTQSSRYLVKRTGEKVFLECVQDMDHENMFWYRQDPGLGLRLIYFSYDVKMKEKGDIPEGYSVSREKKERFSLILESASTNQTSMYLCASSPRGRSGQPQHFGDGTRLSIL.

This clonotype has at least ten counts. The chain links TRBV28 to TRBJ1-4; TRBD1 matches 9 bases. V lost 5 bases, J lost 5 bases, and 3 bases stayed unmatched. From germline, CDR1 is MDHEN and CDR2 SYDVKM. The CDR3 loop spans 14 amino acids. DNA for the CDR3: TGTGCCAGCAGTCTACAGGGGGCCAATGAAAAACTGTTTTTT. This encodes CASSLQGANEKLFF.

This clonotype occurred a few times. Since a much larger clone is just one base distant, this may be a read error. This rearrangement joins TRBV5-5 to TRBJ1-3; no reliable D call. Between the trimmed V and J ends, which lost 1 base and 6 bases, there was a span of 8 bases. Per germline, CDR1 SGHKS and CDR2 YYEKEE (reference sequence). The CDR3 spans 13 residues. In DNA, the CDR3 is TGTGCCAGCAGCTTGCACTCCGCAAACACCATATATTTT. Encoded protein: CASSLHSANTIYF.

In this sample, this clonotype turned up many times. The chain carries TRBV6-2 or TRBV6-3 and TRBJ2-1; no definite D call. The CDR3 runs 12 residues. Trimming shortened V by 2 bases and J by 8 bases, and 7 bases separated the two germline ends. CDR1 and CDR2 (germline): MNHEY, SVGEGT. The CDR3 nucleotides are TGTGCCAGCAGTTACGCAGCATATGAGCAGTTCTTC. It specifies CASSYAAYEQFF.

In this sample, this clonotype turned up many times. The V call is TRBV5-1, the J call TRBJ2-1; the match to TRBD1 covers 11 bases. Germline V lookup: CDR1 SGHRS, CDR2 YFSETQ. The CDR3 extends over 15 amino acids. The V gene end was trimmed by 4 bases and the J gene end by 4 bases; junction bases not matched to a gene: 4. The CDR3 spells CASSPGQGAYNEQFF. Here the CDR3 DNA reads TGCGCCAGCAGCCCCGGACAGGGGGCTTACAATGAGCAGTTCTTC.

Notes on this clonotype: Since a much larger clone is just one base distant, this may be a read error. This rearrangement joins TRBV11-2 to TRBJ2-6; possibly TRBD1 for D (5 bases). The germline CDR1 and CDR2 sequences are SGHAT and FQNNGV. With 6 bases removed from V and 6 bases from J, the gap between germline ends came to 15 bases. The CDR3 totals 15 residues. In DNA, the CDR3 is TGTGCCAGCAGAGGGGCAGTCACTGCGGCCAACGTCCTGACTTTC. Translation gives CASRGAVTAANVLTF.

At least ten counts were recorded for this clonotype. The chain employs TRBV5-8 and TRBJ1-3; perhaps TRBD1 as D (6 bases). Trimming stripped 4 bases from V and 4 bases from J, with 12 bases between. There are 14 residues in the CDR3. CDR1 and CDR2 from the germline V gene are SGHTS and YDEGEE. CDR3 sequence (DNA): TGTGCCAGCAGCGATCAGGGGTACGGAAACACCATATATTTT. Amino acid sequence: CASSDQGYGNTIYF.

The chain recombines TRBV2 with TRBJ1-4; D gene ambiguous. Germline V lookup: CDR1 SNHLY, CDR2 FYNNEI. Trimming took off 4 bases at V and 5 bases at J, with 20 bases between the two ends. The CDR3 runs to 17 residues. The CDR3 region is CASSASGRPSYNEKLFF. CDR3 nucleotides: TGTGCCAGCAGTGCTAGCGGGAGACCGTCCTACAATGAAAAACTGTTTTTT. Full variable domain (remainder filled in from reference TRBV2 and TRBJ1-4): EPEVTQTPSHQVTQMGQEVILRCVPISNHLYFYWYRQILGQKVEFLVSFYNNEISEKSEIFDDQFSVERPDGSNFTLKIRSTKLEDSAMYFCASSASGRPSYNEKLFFGSGTQLSVL.

Comments on this clonotype: Because it lacks the conserved phenylalanine or tryptophan at the end, this CDR3 is likely a read error. Because the CDR3's place on the DNA is in doubt, the DNA is left out and the CDR3 is given as listed by TCRdb. V usage is TRBV24-1 and J usage is TRBJ2-5; the D call in the table, TRBD1, was not verified against the DNA. The germline gives CDR1 KGHDR, CDR2 SFDVKD. The CDR3 is 15 residues long, counting both termini. The CDR3: CATSGQCFPCYTLGS.